Below are 12 T cell receptor beta chains sequenced from a single sample in a study of OX40 agonist ivuxolimab in advanced cancers. This table comes from immunoSEQ multiplex PCR, and its TCRdb copy is limited to in-frame clones, with some not included. The table lists around 15,000 clones, over 55% of them singletons, with about 8.4% in the top ten. The sample in question was CD4+ or CD8+ T cells sorted from blood, obtained in a trial of the OX40 agonist ivuxolimab. These receptors came from an adult with an advanced solid tumor such as melanoma, head and neck, liver or kidney cancer.

This clone was counted between two and nine times. J is TRBJ2-7 and V is TRBV4-3; D is tentatively TRBD1 or TRBD2 (5 bases each). Germline assignment: CDR1 LGHNA and CDR2 YSLEER. V was cut by 1 base and J by 6 bases, with 10 bases left in between. The CDR3 covers 13 residues. The CDR3 loop is CASSQVYGGEQYF. CDR3 sequence (DNA): TGCGCCAGCAGCCAAGTATATGGGGGCGAGCAGTACTTC.

This clone was seen just once. The chain is built from TRBV5-6 and TRBJ2-6; no reliable D call. Per germline, CDR1 SGHDT and CDR2 YYEEEE. This CDR3 comprises 14 residues. Deletions cut 7 bases from V and 0 bases from J, with 8 bases between. CDR3: CASYSGSGANVLTF. In nucleotides, the CDR3 is TGTGCCAGCTATTCTGGCTCTGGGGCCAACGTCCTGACTTTC.

The CDR3 sequence: CASSFGAGLGGGSQPQHF. CDR3 coding DNA: TGTGCCAGCAGCTTCGGTGCGGGCCTCGGAGGTGGGAGTCAGCCCCAGCATTTT. This chain links TRBV5-5 with TRBJ1-5, with unresolved D. This CDR3 is 18 amino acids long. Germline lookup yields CDR1 SGHKS and CDR2 YYEKEE (reference sequence). Deletions cut 2 bases from V and 6 bases from J, with 24 bases between.

The chain joins TRBV11-2 to TRBJ2-3; D is unclear. Trimming took off 0 bases at V and 0 bases at J, with 7 bases between the two ends. The germline gives CDR1 SGHAT, CDR2 FQNNGV. This CDR3 comprises 15 residues. The CDR3 loop is CASSLEGRSTDTQYF. The CDR3 DNA follows: TGTGCCAGCAGCTTAGAGGGAAGGAGCACAGATACGCAGTATTTT.

A few counts support this clone. The V gene is TRBV27, the J gene TRBJ2-1, with D perhaps TRBD1 or TRBD2 (6 bases each). The CDR3 contains 15 residues. Deletions cut 3 bases from V and 4 bases from J, with 13 bases between. CDR1 MNHEY and CDR2 SMNVEV come from the germline V gene (reference sequence). CDR3 amino acids: CASSLRGAPYNEQFF. DNA for the CDR3: TGTGCCAGCAGTTTGAGGGGGGCCCCTTACAATGAGCAGTTCTTC.

This clone showed up just once. V gene TRBV23-1 combines with J gene TRBJ1-2; TRBD1 matches at 11 bases. TRBV23-1 carries the ORF label, with uncertain function. Unmatched junction bases numbered 10, after V lost 0 bases and J lost 4 bases. CDR3 length: 18 amino acids. Written as DNA, the CDR3 is TGCGCCAGCAGTCAATCGAACCGGGACAGGGGGGATGGCTATGGCTACACCTTC. As protein: CASSQSNRDRGDGYGYTF.

This chain joins TRBV27 and TRBJ2-1; perhaps TRBD2 as D (6 bases). Between the trimmed V and J ends, which lost 3 bases and 1 base, there was a span of 16 bases. There are 17 residues in the CDR3. The V gene's germline CDR1 is MNHEY and CDR2 SMNVEV (reference sequence). The CDR3, as DNA: TGTGCCAGCAGTTTTAAAGGGCTAGCGAAGTCCTACAATGAGCAGTTCTTC. This gives the protein CASSFKGLAKSYNEQFF.

This clone was counted a few times. This rearrangement joins TRBV10-1 to TRBJ2-7; D possibly corresponds to TRBD1 (5 bases). V lost 3 bases, J lost 3 bases, and 9 bases lay in between. CDR1 is WNHNN and CDR2 is SYGVQD in the germline V gene (reference sequence). The CDR3 runs 13 residues. The chain's CDR3 is CASSDQGFYEQYF. CDR3 DNA sequence: TGCGCCAGCAGTGATCAGGGATTCTACGAGCAGTACTTC.

This clone was counted only a few times. The rearrangement joins TRBV28 to TRBJ2-7; D remains ambiguous. This CDR3 region has 14 residues. Germline-derived CDR1 and CDR2 are MDHEN and SYDVKM. V dropped 3 bases and J dropped 2 bases, with 11 bases sitting between them. CDR3 region: CASSFEGTAYEQYF. CDR3 bases: TGTGCCAGCAGTTTTGAAGGAACGGCCTACGAGCAGTACTTC. Looking up the rest from reference TRBV28 and TRBJ2-7 gives the full variable domain: DVKVTQSSRYLVKRTGEKVFLECVQDMDHENMFWYRQDPGLGLRLIYFSYDVKMKEKGDIPEGYSVSREKKERFSLILESASTNQTSMYLCASSFEGTAYEQYFGPGTRLTVT.

The chain employs TRBV9 and TRBJ2-5; D perhaps matches TRBD2 (5 bases). This CDR3 comprises 14 residues. Germline lookup yields CDR1 SGDLS and CDR2 YYNGEE. V was cut by 3 bases and J by 2 bases, with 11 bases left in between. The CDR3 nucleotides are TGTGCCAGCAGCGGCGGACTTCCGCAAGAGACCCAGTACTTC. Residues: CASSGGLPQETQYF.

CDR3 nucleotide sequence: TGTGCCAGCAGCTTAGTCCGGAATGAGCAGTTCTTC. Residues: CASSLVRNEQFF. The chain uses TRBV11-2 and TRBJ2-1; unclear D gene. The V end lost 1 base, the J end lost 7 bases, and 5 bases lay between the germline ends. Germline V gene lookup returns CDR1 SGHAT and CDR2 FQNNGV. The CDR3 is 12 residues long.

The rearrangement links TRBV6-5 to TRBJ2-2, with unresolved D. Germline loops: CDR1 MNHEY, CDR2 SVGAGI. Trimming took off 0 bases at V and 8 bases at J, with 16 bases between the two ends. The length of the CDR3 is 16 residues. This CDR3 is CASSYSSSGPMGELFF. For the CDR3, the DNA is TGTGCCAGCAGTTACTCCTCGTCAGGCCCTATGGGGGAGCTGTTTTTT.